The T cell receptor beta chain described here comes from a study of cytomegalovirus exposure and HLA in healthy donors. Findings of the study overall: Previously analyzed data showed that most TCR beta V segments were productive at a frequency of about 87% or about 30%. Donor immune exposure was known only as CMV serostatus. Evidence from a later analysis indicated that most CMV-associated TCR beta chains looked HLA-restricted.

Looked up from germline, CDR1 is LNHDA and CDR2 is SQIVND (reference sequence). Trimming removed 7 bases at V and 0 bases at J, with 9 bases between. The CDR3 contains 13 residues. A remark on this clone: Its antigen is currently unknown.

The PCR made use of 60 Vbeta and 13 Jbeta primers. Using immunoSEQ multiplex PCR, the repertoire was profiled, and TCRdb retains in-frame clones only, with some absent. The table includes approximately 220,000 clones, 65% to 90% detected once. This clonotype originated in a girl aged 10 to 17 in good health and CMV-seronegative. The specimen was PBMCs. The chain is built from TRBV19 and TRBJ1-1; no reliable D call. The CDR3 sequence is CASKPILNTEAFF. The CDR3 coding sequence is TGTGCCAGTAAGCCGATACTGAACACTGAAGCTTTCTTT.